The 18 T cell receptor beta chains listed next were all sequenced from one sample in a study of identical twins. TCRdb fed the 5' RACE reads into MiXCR, producing one record per CDR3 protein. The data contain 200,000 to 250,000 distinct CDR3 sequences, roughly an eighth of them seen just once; the ten biggest clones take up about 4.1%. The same specimen was also included in a second study, on yellow fever vaccine responses in identical twins.

Sequenced: memory (CD45RO+) T cells sorted from blood. These receptors came from a woman younger than 35 in good health.

This clonotype was counted a few times. J is TRBJ2-7 and V is TRBV28; TRBD2 might be the D (7 bases). The CDR3 is made up of 14 amino acids. CDR1 is MDHEN and CDR2 is SYDVKM in the germline V gene. Trimming removed 5 bases at V and 7 bases at J, with 18 bases between. Here the CDR3 reads CASSRGDISGEQYF. The CDR3 DNA reads TGTGCCAGCAGTCGGGGGGACATCTCGGGGGAGCAGTACTTC.

V is TRBV20-1 and J is TRBJ2-1, with D tentatively TRBD1 (6 bases). Germline V gene lookup returns CDR1 DFQATT and CDR2 SNEGSKA (reference sequence). V was cut by 5 bases and J by 7 bases, with 18 bases left in between. The CDR3 loop spans 14 amino acids. The CDR3 nucleotides read TGCAGTGCTCCCCGGGACACTAGGTTGAATGAGCAGTTCTTC. Amino acids: CSAPRDTRLNEQFF.

This clonotype was observed many times. The chain combines TRBV29-1 with TRBJ1-4; D may be TRBD1 (6 bases). Trimming pared 4 bases from V and 5 bases from J, leaving 11 bases between. The CDR3 is 13 amino acids. From germline, CDR1 is SQVTM and CDR2 ANQGSEA. CDR3 DNA: TGCAGCGTTGCGGGACAAGGCAATGAAAAACTGTTTTTT. Translating gives CSVAGQGNEKLFF.

This clonotype showed up just a few times. The gene calls are TRBV7-2 and TRBJ2-1; no reliable D call. This CDR3 has 14 amino acids. V was shortened by 5 bases and J by 1 base, with 9 bases between the two germline ends. Germline V CDR1 and CDR2: SGHTA, FQGNSA. In DNA form, the CDR3 reads TGTGCCAGCAGCCGAGAAATGTCCTACAATGAGCAGTTCTTC. Amino acids: CASSREMSYNEQFF. Drawing the rest from reference TRBV7-2 and TRBJ2-1, the complete variable domain is GAGVSQSPSNKVTEKGKDVELRCDPISGHTALYWYRQSLGQGLEFLIYFQGNSAPDKSGLPSDRFSAERTGGSVSTLTIQRTQQEDSAVYLCASSREMSYNEQFFGPGTRLTVL.

The chain carries TRBV19 and TRBJ1-2; D is unclear. V gave up 3 bases and J gave up 0 bases, with 11 bases separating them. Germline-derived CDR1 and CDR2 are LNHDA and SQIVND (reference sequence). There are 15 residues in the CDR3. The CDR3 region has the DNA TGTGCCAGTAGTATCCATAATCCTACTAACTATGGCTACACCTTC. Translated, it gives CASSIHNPTNYGYTF.

A few counts support this clonotype. The chain links TRBV9 to TRBJ2-2; TRBD1 might be the D (6 bases). Trimming took 4 bases from V and 6 from J, leaving 13 bases between them. Germline loops: CDR1 SGDLS, CDR2 YYNGEE. The CDR3 consists of 14 residues. The CDR3 DNA is TGTGCCAGCAGCTCCACAGGGAGTTCCGGGGAGCTGTTTTTT. Translating gives CASSSTGSSGELFF.

This clonotype was recorded a few times. The chain combines TRBV6-1 with TRBJ2-1; 10 bases are a match to TRBD2. The CDR3 has 18 residues. Germline CDR1 and CDR2: MNHNS and SASEGT. Losses at the gene ends were 6 bases for V and 5 bases for J; bases not matched to a gene: 16. The CDR3 is CASSLIRKAGGRNNEQFF. CDR3 bases: TGTGCCAGCAGCCTTATTAGAAAAGCGGGAGGGAGGAACAATGAGCAGTTCTTC.

This clonotype was picked up many times. The V call is TRBV4-1, the J call TRBJ2-1, with D possibly matching TRBD1 (6 bases). Deletions cut 0 bases from V and 8 bases from J, with 11 bases between. Germline V gene sequence: CDR1 MGHRA, CDR2 YSYEKL. There are 14 residues in the CDR3. As DNA, the CDR3 is TGCGCCAGCAGCCAAGATGGGACACTCCATGAGCAGTTCTTC. It yields the protein CASSQDGTLHEQFF.

The sample holds many counts of this clonotype. The chain couples TRBV3-1 to TRBJ2-2, with no clear D. The germline V gene has CDR1 LGHDT and CDR2 YNNKEL (reference sequence). The CDR3 runs 14 residues. The germline V and J ends were trimmed by 2 bases and 2 bases, with 6 bases remaining between them. The chain's CDR3 is CASSQTYNTGELFF. The CDR3, as DNA: TGTGCCAGCAGCCAAACGTATAACACCGGGGAGCTGTTTTTT.

V and J are TRBV7-9 and TRBJ2-1; D possibly corresponds to TRBD1 (6 bases). Looked up from germline, CDR1 is SEHNR and CDR2 is FQNEAQ (reference sequence). This CDR3 is 15 amino acids long. The germline V and J ends were trimmed by 6 bases and 3 bases, with 15 bases remaining between them. CDR3 in amino acids: CASRQLTGIYNEQFF. The CDR3 nucleotides read TGTGCCAGCAGACAACTCACAGGGATCTACAATGAGCAGTTCTTC.

This clonotype was seen ten or more times. V gene TRBV6-2 or TRBV6-3 combines with J gene TRBJ2-2; D is uncertain. Germline values: CDR1 MNHEY, CDR2 SVGEGT. The CDR3 is 13 residues long. V gave up 3 bases and J gave up 3 bases, with 5 bases separating them. CDR3 in DNA: TGTGCCAGCAGTTATACACACACCGGGGAGCTGTTTTTT. As protein: CASSYTHTGELFF.

This clonotype came up many times. This chain joins TRBV30 and TRBJ2-1, with unresolved D. V lost 0 bases, J lost 6 bases, and 9 bases lay in between. The germline V gene has CDR1 GTSNPN and CDR2 SVGIG (reference sequence). This CDR3 comprises 13 residues. The CDR3 loop is CAWSVGSVNEQFF. For the CDR3, the DNA is TGTGCCTGGAGTGTAGGATCGGTCAATGAGCAGTTCTTC.

The rearrangement links TRBV20-1 to TRBJ2-5, with D uncertain. CDR1 DFQATT and CDR2 SNEGSKA come from the germline V gene (reference sequence). This CDR3 has 15 residues. Trimming removed 3 bases at V and 1 base at J, with 15 bases between. The CDR3 loop is CSASTLHSSQETQYF. DNA for the CDR3: TGCAGTGCTAGTACTTTACACAGCTCCCAAGAGACCCAGTACTTC.

This clonotype was counted many times. A read error may produce the germline difference seen at one junction end. This chain joins TRBV7-7 and TRBJ2-5; TRBD1 is a possible D gene (7 bases). CDR3 length: 14 residues. In germline, CDR1 is SSHAT, CDR2 FNYEAQ (reference sequence). The CDR3 here is CASSRGTAQETQYF. The CDR3 DNA reads as TGTGCTAGCAGCCGCGGGACAGCTCAAGAGACCCAGTACTTC.

This clonotype has only a few counts. The chain carries TRBV11-2 and TRBJ2-1, with D hard to call. CDR1 is SGHAT, CDR2 FQNNGV, per germline. With 5 bases removed from V and 1 base from J, the gap between germline ends came to 9 bases. The CDR3 has 14 residues. The CDR3 region has the DNA TGTGCCAGCAGCCTATCCGTTTCCTACAATGAGCAGTTCTTC. Protein: CASSLSVSYNEQFF.

This sequence joins TRBV3-1 and TRBJ2-7, with D hard to call. Germline CDR1 is LGHDT and CDR2 is YNNKEL (reference sequence). Trimming left V 1 base short and J 5 bases short, with 9 bases between. This CDR3 comprises 13 residues. In DNA form, the CDR3 reads TGTGCCAGCAGCCAAGTGGGGATAAACGAGCAGTACTTC. Encoded protein: CASSQVGINEQYF.

This clonotype has only a few counts. CDR3 sequence reads: CASSWDRAFNEQFF. The DNA for the CDR3 is TGTGCCAGCAGTTGGGACCGTGCCTTCAATGAGCAGTTCTTC. This chain joins TRBV12-3 or TRBV12-4 and TRBJ2-1; either TRBD1 or TRBD2 may fit D (5 bases each). The CDR3 extends over 14 amino acids. Trimming pared 4 bases from V and 6 bases from J, leaving 13 bases between.

In this sample, this clonotype turned up a few times. This chain links TRBV6-1 with TRBJ2-3; 7 bases match TRBD2. The germline V gene has CDR1 MNHNS and CDR2 SASEGT. CDR3 length equals 15 residues. V was pared by 7 bases and J by 1 base, with 8 bases of the junction left unmatched. The CDR3 sequence: CASIHWGGGTDTQYF. In DNA form, the CDR3 reads TGTGCCAGCATACATTGGGGGGGAGGCACAGATACGCAGTATTTT.